The 5 T cell receptor beta chains given below trace back to one sample, sequenced in a study of response to subunit inactivated influenza vaccine. TCRdb recomputed calls from the RT-PCR reads with MiXCR, one row per CDR3 protein. The sample shows roughly 670,000 distinct CDR3 sequences, approximately 15% of them seen only once. The specimen was PBMCs from blood, collected around two weeks before vaccination. The receptor set was obtained from a man aged 50 or older who received an inactivated influenza vaccine.

The V and J genes are TRBV19 and TRBJ2-6; D is possibly TRBD1 (7 bases). V was pared by 3 bases and J by 1 base, with 16 bases between. The CDR3 has 18 residues. Per germline, CDR1 LNHDA and CDR2 SQIVND (reference sequence). The CDR3 DNA is TGTGCCAGTAGTATTGGCTGGAGGGGGCGGTCTGGGGCCAACGTCCTGACTTTC. Protein sequence: CASSIGWRGRSGANVLTF. Full variable domain (remainder filled in from reference TRBV19 and TRBJ2-6): DGGITQSPKYLFRKEGQNVTLSCEQNLNHDAMYWYRQDPGQGLRLIYYSQIVNDFQKGDIAEGYSVSREKKESFPLTVTSAQKNPTAFYLCASSIGWRGRSGANVLTFGAGSRLTVL.

The V call is TRBV6-5, the J call TRBJ1-2; weak D call: TRBD1 (6 bases). This CDR3 spans 14 amino acids. Germline lookup yields CDR1 MNHEY and CDR2 SVGAGI. The ends were cut back, 5 bases at V and 6 bases at J, with 16 bases in the middle. In DNA, the CDR3 is TGTGCCAGCAGTACCCCAGGGGTTGGAAATGGCTACACCTTC. Its translation: CASSTPGVGNGYTF.

The V call is TRBV2, the J call TRBJ2-5, with D perhaps TRBD2 (5 bases). The CDR3 length is 13 residues. V was trimmed by 2 bases and J by 4 bases, leaving 8 bases between them. CDR1 and CDR2 from the germline V gene are SNHLY and FYNNEI. The CDR3 DNA is TGTGCCAGCAGTGAAACTAGACGAGAGACCCAGTACTTC. Amino acid sequence: CASSETRRETQYF.

In regard to this clonotype: Its ends do not fully match the called genes, so a read error is possible. The gene calls are TRBV7-7 and TRBJ2-2; no clear D gene. Germline CDR1 and CDR2: SSHAT and FNYEAQ (reference sequence). This CDR3 is 17 amino acids long. CDR3 amino acids: CASSPGIGFSVTGELFF. The CDR3 coding sequence is TGTGCTAGCAGCCCTGGTATTGGGTTTTCTGTAACCGGGGAGCTGTTTTTT.

This clonotype was recorded a few times. The CDR3 DNA sequence: TGTGCCAGCAGTTCCAGTCGCGGATATAGCAATCAGCCCCAGCATTTT. It translates to CASSSSRGYSNQPQHF. The J gene is TRBJ1-5, the V gene TRBV27; D not resolved. V was pared by 4 bases and J by 0 bases, with 13 bases between. Germline V lookup: CDR1 MNHEY, CDR2 SMNVEV (reference sequence). CDR3 length: 16 residues.